The next 25 T cell receptor beta chains were all read from a single sample in a study of regulatory T cells in long-lasting Graves disease. As for time point: newly diagnosed GD, antithyroid drugs for less than 3 months. Extracted PBMC RNA gave rise to the TCR library. Investigators prepared the TCR beta libraries by applying iRepertoire HTBI primers and Arm-PCR of CDR3 regions. MiXCR was run by TCRdb on the multiplex PCR reads, yielding one entry per CDR3 protein. The sample includes 600,000 to 650,000 distinct CDR3 sequences, 16% seen only once; the top ten take approximately 20%. These data also formed part of another study, on T cells in Graves' hyperthyroidism and ophthalmopathy.

Sequences were derived from peripheral blood mononuclear cells (PBMCs), sampled at new diagnosis, from a patient treated with antithyroid drugs. These receptors were collected from a woman aged 25 to 39 with Graves disease.

The chain has TRBV18 and TRBJ2-7; 9 nucleotides align to TRBD1. This CDR3 has 15 residues. Germline-derived CDR1 and CDR2 are KGHSH and LQKENI. V lost 2 bases and J lost 2; bases outside the gene matches: 4. For the CDR3, the DNA is TGTGCCAGCTCACCAGGGACAGGGTTCGCCTACGAGCAGTACTTC. This encodes CASSPGTGFAYEQYF. Filled out from reference TRBV18 and TRBJ2-7, the complete variable domain reads NAGVMQNPRHLVRRRGQEARLRCSPMKGHSHVYWYRQLPEEGLKFMVYLQKENIIDESGMPKERFSAEFPKEGPSILRIQQVVRGDSAAYFCASSPGTGFAYEQYFGPGTRLTVT.

In this sample, this clonotype turned up many times. The rearrangement joins TRBV28 to TRBJ2-5, with 7 bases fitting TRBD2. The CDR3 spans 13 residues. Germline loops: CDR1 MDHEN, CDR2 SYDVKM. V lost 8 bases, J lost 0 bases, and 3 bases stayed unmatched. The CDR3 loop reads CASGRGDQETQYF. The CDR3 bases are TGTGCCAGCGGACGGGGGGACCAAGAGACCCAGTACTTC.

At least ten counts were recorded for this clonotype. This chain connects TRBV28 to TRBJ2-5; maybe TRBD2 (6 bases). The CDR3 is 20 residues long. Germline V gene lookup returns CDR1 MDHEN and CDR2 SYDVKM. Trimming took off 1 base at V and 5 bases at J, with 29 bases between the two ends. The CDR3 bases are TGTGCCAGCAGTTTATATGGGGGGTGGGGACGCTCAAGCCAACAGGAGACCCAGTACTTC. Its protein is CASSLYGGWGRSSQQETQYF.

J is TRBJ2-7 and V is TRBV30; D uncertain. In germline, CDR1 is GTSNPN, CDR2 SVGIG (reference sequence). The V end was cut by 0 bases, the J end by 1 base, with 10 bases between. This CDR3 is 14 amino acids long. The CDR3 region has the DNA TGTGCCTGGAGTGTTTCCCCGAATTCCTACGAGCAGTACTTC. It yields the protein CAWSVSPNSYEQYF.

This clonotype was counted at least ten times. The gene calls are TRBV12-5 and TRBJ1-3, with D uncertain. V was shortened by 6 bases and J by 3 bases, with 3 bases between the two germline ends. Germline V gene sequence: CDR1 LGHNT, CDR2 FRNRAP. The CDR3 totals 11 residues. DNA for the CDR3: TGTGCTAGTGGCGATGGAAACACCATATATTTT. Translated: CASGDGNTIYF.

This clonotype has at least ten counts. This sequence joins TRBV7-6 and TRBJ2-2; D may be TRBD2 (5 bases). The germline V gene encodes CDR1 SGHVS and CDR2 FNYEAQ. The germline V and J ends were trimmed by 4 bases and 0 bases, with 12 bases remaining between them. The CDR3 loop spans 16 amino acids. The DNA of the CDR3 is TGTGCCAGCAGCTGGCAGGACGGGGCGAACACCGGGGAGCTGTTTTTT. This sequence encodes CASSWQDGANTGELFF.

With regard to this clonotype: An end of the junction does not agree with germline; a read error may underlie this. The J gene is TRBJ1-2, the V gene TRBV5-6, with D unresolved. This CDR3 is 12 amino acids long. From germline, CDR1 is SGHDT and CDR2 YYEEEE. CDR3 in amino acids: CASSVGSYGFTF. For the CDR3, the DNA is TGTGCCAGCAGCGTCGGGAGTTATGGCTTCACCTTC.

This clonotype has ten or more counts. The chain is built from TRBV5-1 and TRBJ2-3; tentatively, D is TRBD1 (5 bases). The CDR3 is 14 residues long. Trimming stripped 6 bases from V and 2 bases from J, with 13 bases between. Germline V gives CDR1 SGHRS, CDR2 YFSETQ. CDR3 residues: CASKGGAHTDTQYF. The CDR3 DNA sequence: TGCGCCAGCAAGGGTGGGGCCCACACAGATACGCAGTATTTT.

In its sample, this clonotype was seen many times. The genes are TRBV10-1 and TRBJ1-1; no clear D gene. The CDR3 loop spans 13 amino acids. V lost 6 bases and J 5 bases, leaving 13 bases between the germline ends. Germline V gives CDR1 WNHNN, CDR2 SYGVQD (reference sequence). For the CDR3, the DNA is TGCGCCAGCAGAGACACATTCAAGACTGAAGCTTTCTTT. Its protein product is CASRDTFKTEAFF.

The table lists this clonotype with a few counts. This sequence joins TRBV6-2 or TRBV6-3 and TRBJ1-4, with 7 bases that match TRBD1. Losses at the gene ends were 2 bases for V and 8 bases for J; bases not matched to a gene: 5. The CDR3 runs 14 residues. Germline lookup yields CDR1 MNHEY and CDR2 SVGEGT. The CDR3 protein is CASSYDRVREKLFF. In DNA, the CDR3 is TGTGCCAGCAGTTACGACAGGGTGCGAGAAAAACTGTTTTTT.

This chain links TRBV15 with TRBJ1-4; weak D call: TRBD1 (6 bases). This CDR3 spans 14 amino acids. Germline loops: CDR1 LNHNV, CDR2 YYDKDF (reference sequence). The V and J ends lost 6 bases and 6 bases respectively, with 14 bases between them. CDR3 in amino acids: CATSGFGGDEKLFF. CDR3 nucleotide sequence: TGTGCCACCAGTGGATTCGGGGGCGATGAAAAACTGTTTTTT.

This chain links TRBV29-1 with TRBJ1-1, with D possibly matching TRBD1 (5 bases). Looked up from germline, CDR1 is SQVTM and CDR2 is ANQGSEA. Trimming pared 3 bases from V and 4 bases from J, leaving 18 bases between. The CDR3 has 15 amino acids. The CDR3 DNA follows: TGCAGCGTTGACTTCTCCGGGACGCCGGGCACTGAAGCTTTCTTT. Translating gives CSVDFSGTPGTEAFF.

This clonotype appeared a few times. V is TRBV7-3 and J is TRBJ2-7, with D possibly matching TRBD2 (5 bases). The length of the CDR3 is 14 residues. Germline V CDR1 and CDR2: SGHTA, FQGTGA. Trimming left V 5 bases short and J 6 bases short, with 17 bases between. CDR3 bases: TGTGCCAGCAGCCCGACCACCCGGGGTGTCGAGCAGTACTTC. Protein product: CASSPTTRGVEQYF.

V and J are TRBV6-2 or TRBV6-3 and TRBJ2-3, with TRBD1 as a possible D gene (5 bases). V was cut by 5 bases and J by 1 base, with 10 bases left in between. The CDR3 runs 14 residues. Germline assignment: CDR1 MNHEY and CDR2 SVGEGT. For the CDR3, the DNA is TGTGCCAGCAGTCTCCAGACAGGCACAGATACGCAGTATTTT. It specifies CASSLQTGTDTQYF.

Details on this clonotype: A read error is possible here, since a much larger clone lies one base away. The V call is TRBV5-1, the J call TRBJ2-3; D is undetermined. Trimming stripped 5 bases from V and 4 bases from J, with 14 bases between. There are 14 residues in the CDR3. Germline V gene data show CDR1 as SGHRS and CDR2 as YFSETQ. CDR3 DNA: TGCGCCAGCAGTGTTATAACGCTCGCAGATACGCAGTATTTT. It is translated as CASSVITLADTQYF.

J is TRBJ2-7 and V is TRBV19; no clear D gene. Trimming cost V 8 bases and J 3 bases, with 11 bases left between them. The CDR3 totals 12 residues. Germline V gene data show CDR1 as LNHDA and CDR2 as SQIVND (reference sequence). The CDR3 DNA sequence: TGTGCCAGTGCTGGACGGATCTACGAGCAGTACTTC. It specifies CASAGRIYEQYF.

This clonotype came up many times. J is TRBJ1-1 and V is TRBV6-2 or TRBV6-3, with D possibly being TRBD1 (5 bases). The CDR3 has 14 amino acids. The V end lost 2 bases, the J end lost 3 bases, and 10 bases lay between the germline ends. The germline V gene encodes CDR1 MNHEY and CDR2 SVGEGT. The CDR3 sequence is CASSYGGAHTEAFF. The CDR3 nucleotides read TGTGCCAGCAGTTACGGAGGGGCTCACACTGAAGCTTTCTTT.

This clonotype was counted only a few times. The chain couples TRBV10-3 to TRBJ2-1; 12 bases align to TRBD2. J was trimmed by 8 bases and V by 8 bases; bases with no gene match: 4. This CDR3 has 13 amino acids. The germline V gene encodes CDR1 ENHRY and CDR2 SYGVKD. CDR3 sequence: CAIGLAGSDEQFF. The CDR3 DNA reads TGTGCCATCGGACTAGCGGGAAGCGATGAGCAGTTCTTC.

This clonotype was picked up a small number of times. The chain recombines TRBV27 with TRBJ2-3, with a tentative D call TRBD2 (5 bases). Trimming removed 11 bases at V and 0 bases at J, with 9 bases between. Germline CDR1 reads MNHEY; CDR2 reads SMNVEV (reference sequence). This CDR3 spans 12 amino acids. The CDR3 here is CASGYSTDTQYF. The CDR3 DNA reads as TGTGCCTCGGGGTATAGCACAGATACGCAGTATTTT.

This clonotype was seen only a few times. The rearrangement joins TRBV27 to TRBJ1-4; 8 bases line up with TRBD1. In germline, CDR1 is MNHEY, CDR2 SMNVEV (reference sequence). The CDR3 spans 14 residues. The V and J ends lost 8 bases and 4 bases, in that order; junction bases with no gene match: 6. The CDR3 region is CASREGQGNEKLFF. The CDR3 coding sequence is TGTGCCAGCCGAGAAGGACAGGGTAATGAAAAACTGTTTTTT.

A few counts support this clonotype. The chain uses TRBV19 and TRBJ2-7, with 10 bases fitting TRBD1. Germline assignment: CDR1 LNHDA and CDR2 SQIVND (reference sequence). CDR3 length: 16 residues. The V and J ends lost 9 bases and 4 bases, in that order; junction bases with no gene match: 15. CDR3 region: CASQGSTGGSSYEQYF. Written as DNA, the CDR3 is TGTGCCAGCCAAGGATCGACAGGGGGCAGCTCTTACGAGCAGTACTTC.

This clonotype has ten or more counts. This rearrangement joins TRBV10-3 to TRBJ2-1, with D unresolved. Germline V gene data show CDR1 as ENHRY and CDR2 as SYGVKD. The CDR3 runs 15 residues. Deletions cut 3 bases from V and 6 bases from J, with 15 bases between. The CDR3, as DNA: TGTGCCATCAGTGAAAGTCAGGATTTAGTCAATGAGCAGTTCTTC. The encoded protein is CAISESQDLVNEQFF.

This clonotype has a count of ten or more. J is TRBJ2-7 and V is TRBV11-2; 8 nucleotides agree with TRBD1. Germline CDR1 SGHAT, CDR2 FQNNGV. Unmatched junction bases numbered 13, after V lost 5 bases and J lost 10 bases. CDR3 length equals 14 residues. CDR3 nucleotides: TGTGCCAGCAGCCTTACCCAGGGGGCGGCTTTTCAGTACTTC. It codes for CASSLTQGAAFQYF. Based on the CDR3 plus reference TRBV11-2 and TRBJ2-7, the full variable domain is EAGVAQSPRYKIIEKRQSVAFWCNPISGHATLYWYQQILGQGPKLLIQFQNNGVVDDSQLPKDRFSAERLKGVDSTLKIQPAKLEDSAVYLCASSLTQGAAFQYFGPGTRLTVT.

This clonotype was counted between two and nine times. This sequence joins TRBV2 and TRBJ2-2; D is undetermined. The CDR3 extends over 14 amino acids. CDR1 is SNHLY and CDR2 is FYNNEI in the germline V gene. V lost 1 base and J 9 bases, leaving 12 bases between the germline ends. The DNA for the CDR3 is TGTGCCAGCAGTGAAGGGCAGCCTGTCCGGGAGCTGTTTTTT. The encoded protein is CASSEGQPVRELFF.

This chain uses TRBV6-2 or TRBV6-3 with TRBJ2-5, with D maybe TRBD2 (6 bases). CDR1 and CDR2 from the germline V gene are MNHEY and SVGEGT. Trimming took 0 bases from V and 9 from J, leaving 8 bases between them. The CDR3 length is 12 residues. The DNA for the CDR3 is TGTGCCAGCAGTTACTCTCCGGGGGCCCAGTACTTC. Protein: CASSYSPGAQYF.